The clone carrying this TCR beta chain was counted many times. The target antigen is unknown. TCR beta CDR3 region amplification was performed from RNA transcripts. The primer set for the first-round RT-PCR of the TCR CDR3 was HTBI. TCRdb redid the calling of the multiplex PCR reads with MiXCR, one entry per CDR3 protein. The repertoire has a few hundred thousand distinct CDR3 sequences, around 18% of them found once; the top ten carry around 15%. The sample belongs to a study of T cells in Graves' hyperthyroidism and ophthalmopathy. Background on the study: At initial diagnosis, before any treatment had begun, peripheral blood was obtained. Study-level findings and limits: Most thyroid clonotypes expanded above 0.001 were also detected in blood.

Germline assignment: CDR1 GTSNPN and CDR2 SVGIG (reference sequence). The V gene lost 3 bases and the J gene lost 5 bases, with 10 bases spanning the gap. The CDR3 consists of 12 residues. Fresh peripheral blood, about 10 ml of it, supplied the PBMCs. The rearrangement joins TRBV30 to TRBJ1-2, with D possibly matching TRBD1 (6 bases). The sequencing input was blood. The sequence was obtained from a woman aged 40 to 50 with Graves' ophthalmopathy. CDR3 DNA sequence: TGTGCCTGGAGCTTCACAGGGTATGGCTACACCTTC. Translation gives CAWSFTGYGYTF.